The sequence of this TCR beta chain was determined in a study of T cells in Graves' hyperthyroidism and ophthalmopathy. In regard to this clonotype: The antigen remains unidentified.

Study-wide results and limits: The model's output predicted ophthalmopathy at a median of around 6.9 months prior to onset. A model of 13 V-J features distinguished ophthalmopathy from stable hyperthyroidism.

RNA transcripts were the template for amplifying TCR beta CDR3 regions. HTBI primers were employed in a first-round RT-PCR of the TCR CDR3. TCRdb re-derived calls from the multiplex PCR reads in MiXCR, one entry per CDR3 protein. The repertoire holds about 350,000 distinct CDR3 sequences, over 15% seen once, with roughly a sixth in the top ten. Sample: blood. The clonotype comes from a woman in her 40s with Graves' ophthalmopathy.

The chain's CDR3 is CASRYTKTYEQYF. In nucleotides, the CDR3 is TGTGCCAGCAGATATACAAAAACCTACGAGCAGTACTTC. This chain connects TRBV28 to TRBJ2-7; D unclear. This CDR3 is built from 13 residues. The V gene's germline CDR1 is MDHEN and CDR2 SYDVKM. V lost 6 bases and J lost 2, with 11 bases in between.